A selection of T cell receptor beta chains follows, all from one sample in a study of untreated major depressive disorder. Generated by immunoSEQ multiplex PCR, the TCRdb table keeps only in-frame clones and is missing some. Among 21,000 or so clones listed, over 80% were seen once. Material: CD4+ T cells from PBMCs. These receptors were obtained from a young man in good health. CDR3s include the opening cysteine and the closing phenylalanine or tryptophan. A D gene is named only where the DNA matches it firmly.

j_call,d_call,v_call,cdr3_aa
TRBJ1-1,NA,TRBV5-1,CASSPEQGNTEAFF
TRBJ1-1,NA,TRBV2,CASSRGVTEAFF
TRBJ1-4,NA,TRBV5-1,CASSRTATNEKLFF
TRBJ1-2,NA,TRBV30,CAWSVLGAGYGYTF
TRBJ2-5,NA,TRBV29-1,CSVRTAVETQYF
TRBJ2-7,NA,TRBV14,CASSPSRSGEQYF
TRBJ1-4,NA,TRBV5-1,CASSPPGTATTNEKLFF
TRBJ2-5,TRBD1,TRBV4-1,CASSQLRIGTDQETQYF
TRBJ1-1,NA,TRBV5-1,CASSLAGMSTEAFF
TRBJ2-5,NA,TRBV2,CASSPNTEETQYF
TRBJ1-1,NA,TRBV6-5,CASSGDRQWTEAFF
TRBJ2-7,NA,TRBV6-1,CASSGVVRGASYEQYF
TRBJ1-5,TRBD1,TRBV5-1,CASSSSTGAQPQHF
TRBJ2-5,NA,TRBV30,CAWSVPALREETQYF
TRBJ2-5,TRBD2,TRBV30,CAWRTAGARETQYF
TRBJ1-5,NA,TRBV19,CASSFTATGNYQPQHF
TRBJ2-1,TRBD2,TRBV29-1,CSEEPQISVAGLAVPHNEQFF
TRBJ2-2,NA,TRBV5-1,CASSLYSLTGELFF
TRBJ2-3,TRBD1,TRBV18,CASSTKGAGGIDTQYF
TRBJ1-3,NA,TRBV2,CASSEWVGNTIYF
TRBJ1-1,TRBD1,TRBV7-2,CASSSGQGVTEAFF
TRBJ2-1,TRBD2,TRBV18,CASSLTSAQYNEQFF
TRBJ1-1,NA,TRBV6-6,CASSPSLRVRNTEAFF
TRBJ2-3,NA,TRBV5-4,CASSLSRSTDTQYF
TRBJ1-4,TRBD1,TRBV5-1,CASNPGTGSEKLFF
TRBJ2-1,TRBD2,TRBV5-4,CASSFGGAGRDNEQFF
TRBJ2-3,TRBD1,TRBV5-6,CASSTDRDFTDTQYF